This T cell receptor beta chain comes out of a study of cytomegalovirus exposure and HLA in healthy donors (TCRdb year 2017). Background for the entire study: According to an earlier analysis of a few hundred of the donors, roughly 180 million T cells yielded 117 million unique TCR beta sequences and approximately 300 Gb of sequence data. An early release that covered more than 550 HLA-typed donors contained around 300 gigabases of sequencing data and 80 million or so unique TCR sequences. The genetic ancestry cluster associated with self-reported Caucasian donors included over 65% of the roughly 390 genotyped donors. The aim of the study was to test whether cataloging public T cell receptors could identify signatures of past pathogen exposure. The study profiled the T cell repertoires of around 700 subjects by immunosequencing and related them to cytomegalovirus serostatus. In addition to the first cohort of 666 subjects, a separate validation cohort of 100 to 150 different subjects was used. To predict cytomegalovirus infection status, the study brought together high-throughput TCR immunosequencing, statistical association of individual TCRs with disease status, and machine learning. To study patterns of TCR occurrence, a later analysis re-analyzed previously published TCR beta repertoires from 700 or so donors and added high-resolution HLA genotyping. Rather than using new phenotypic data, the later analysis identified candidate immune exposures from TCR beta sequences and from how often those sequences occurred across donors. In an earlier analysis of several hundred of the donors, high-throughput TCR beta sequencing was used to judge whether each TCR beta V gene segment behaved as functional or pseudogenic. Alongside the repertoire data, information on donor age, sex, ethnicity and CMV serostatus was compiled. In a later genetic analysis, genome-wide SNP genotypes for about 55% of the roughly 700 donors were used, and that subset was treated as a discovery cohort. Every repertoire in the discovery cohort had been generated on one and the same sequencing platform. Both class I and class II loci were covered by HLA typing, at four-digit resolution. The number of typed donors differed by locus: about 629-630 for A, B, C, DRB1 and DQB1; 522 for DQA1; approximately 600 for DPA1; and 400 to 480 for DPB1. Roughly 5 DR-DQ haplotypes were handled as single units for association and clustering, since linkage in the cohort was strong. Among some 400 genotyped donors of the cohort, an average of roughly 230,000 unique TCR beta nucleotide sequences was sequenced per donor, of which approximately 19% were non-productive. On the study overall, not on this receptor specifically: A later genetic analysis reported fewer N-insertions in productive TCRs among donors in an Asian-associated ancestry cluster than the roughly 640-donor mean. A total of roughly 160 TCR beta chains were listed by the study as associated with cytomegalovirus. A further reported finding was that TCR beta sequences accurately predicted the HLA-A and HLA-B alleles for most subjects in the first cohort. When HLA alleles, especially DR and DQ, strongly co-occurred, attributing TCR associations to individual alleles was difficult. A later analysis found that most CMV-associated TCR beta chains appeared HLA-restricted, with HLA associations seemingly driven largely by CMV exposure. In a later genetic analysis, a missense DCLRE1C variant was associated with V-gene and J-gene trimming of TCR beta chains, and the association was replicated in an independent cohort. Because HLA typing was missing for some donors at each locus, association tests included only the typed subset. Only TCR beta chains were sequenced in this cohort, and the absence of alpha or paired-chain data limited detectable features. Several of the top co-occurrence clusters appeared to be linked to parvovirus B19, influenza, CMV and Epstein-Barr virus, according to a later analysis. In a later analysis, the rate of TCR association differed among HLA loci, with DRB1 alleles having the most associated TCRs and HLA-C alleles having the fewest. Specific HLA alleles were associated with 16,951 TCR beta sequences at a false discovery rate of 0.05 in a later analysis. Cytomegalovirus status was reported to be diagnosed by the classifier with high specificity and sensitivity in both the original and validation cohorts. Across donors, most TCR sequences were observed very rarely, whereas some public TCRs were present in many individuals. Compared with equally common non-associated chains, HLA-associated TCR beta chains in a later analysis were more clonally expanded and had lower generation probabilities. In vitro tests confirmed that three of the cytomegalovirus-associated TCR beta chains recognize cytomegalovirus antigens. An earlier analysis of approximately 540 of the donors showed that most TCR beta V segments appeared in productive rearrangements either about 90% or about 30% of the time, which broadly matched IMGT annotations. A cluster of highly shared sequence variants was judged likely to be a technical artifact of the sequencing pipeline. Presence/absence analyses assumed roughly uniform sequencing depth across donors, an assumption that may not hold. Because the 87-base-pair reads could not distinguish some IMGT-functional V segments, including TRBV6-2 and TRBV6-3, those segments were excluded. Because counts were too low, 15 to 20 rarely observed V segments, including chromosome 9 orphons, were excluded from the earlier analysis of 587 of the donors. According to the authors, the approach could potentially be generalized to other disease states and immunological phenotypes. CMV serostatus was the only immune exposure information available for the cohort. Linkage disequilibrium might explain the correlated functional status among segregating V segments, but an unknown experimental factor could not be excluded.

Preparation of the library involved the immunoSEQ multiplex PCR assay. For the multiplex PCR, a mixture combining 60 forward primers for TCR Vbeta segments and 13 reverse primers for TCR Jbeta segments was used. The CDR3 region of rearranged TCR beta genes was amplified from genomic DNA by a multiplex PCR assay. Amplified TCR beta libraries were sequenced as 87-base-pair reads on the Illumina HiSeq System. The published analysis was carried out like this. A later analysis counted some 80 million unique TCR beta chains across the 640 or so repertoires, and some 11 million of these chains were shared by at least two donors. Raw reads were error-corrected and collapsed into unique sequences by a nearest-neighbor algorithm in which closely related sequences were merged to remove PCR and sequencing errors. V, D and J gene segments were assigned by aligning CDR3 sequences to IMGT reference sequences. Each retained sequence needed at least a six-nucleotide match to both a V gene segment and a J gene segment. Rearrangements were classified as productive when the CDR3 lacked stop codons and remained in frame with V and J, and all other rearrangements were classified as non-productive. Following IMGT convention, CDR3 was defined as the stretch from the second conserved V-encoded cysteine to the conserved J-encoded phenylalanine. Sequences without an unambiguous match to a single V gene segment were excluded from the earlier analysis of 587 of the donors. In an earlier analysis of a few hundred of the donors, a V segment was called functional when productive rearrangements were above 56.7%, and segregating when the standard deviation between donors exceeded 5%. A statistical classification framework was built for diagnosing cytomegalovirus status from the catalog of TCR beta chain sequences. A later analysis assigned V and J genes by comparing TCR nucleotide sequences with IMGT/GENE-DB human TR gene sequences. A later analysis assigned CDR3 sequences and most-parsimonious VDJ recombination scenarios with the TCRdist pipeline. In a later analysis, each TCR beta chain was defined by its CDR3 amino acid sequence together with its V-gene family, and reads without a unique V-gene family were excluded. To address suspected cross-contamination and a sequencing artifact, a later analysis removed approximately 590 highly shared, low-generation-probability nucleotide sequences. In a later analysis, a clonal expansion index for each public chain was calculated from normalized within-repertoire ranks of inferred template counts. A later analysis computed generation probabilities with a VDJ recombination model fitted to out-of-frame rearrangements, and checked the results against IGoR. Hypergeometric tests were used in a later analysis to score TCR-TCR, TCR-HLA and TCR-CMV co-occurrence, with a repertoire-size bias correction applied to the TCR pairs. False discovery rates were estimated in a later analysis by permuting HLA or CMV assignments 20 times. In a later analysis, co-occurring TCRs were grouped using DBSCAN, and TCRdist sequence similarity was added for clustering within HLA-allele-positive subsets. Co-occurrence clustering excluded repertoires with fewer than 30,000 or more than 120,000 public chains, plus five with anomalous nucleotide sharing. TCRdb's version of the immuneACCESS table is confined to in-frame rearrangements and falls short of the full clone set. An unresolved V gene accounts for under half of the shortfall where checked; the remainder is of unknown origin. V and J calls and clone size are as listed in that table; D and trimming were resolved from the DNA. The sample includes around 150,000 clones, with approximately 62% observed a single time. Clones ranked in the top ten supply over 1.2% of the sample.

On this clone itself: This clone's antigen is unknown. No base qualities exist here, and no much larger clone lies one base off it.

Spanning cysteine to phenylalanine, the CDR3 consists of 15 amino acids. Only CDR3 DNA remains: 45 bases, in frame from the first base. Trimming removed 4 bases from V and 5 bases from J; the gene matches leave 10 bases unexplained. CDR1 is given as SGHRS and CDR2 as YFSETQ, both from the germline V gene. The cohort comprised some 730 healthy bone marrow donors. Cohort members were all nominally healthy when sampled, although unrecorded immune exposures were likely present. The donor was CMV seronegative and belonged to the group of over 350 seronegative cohort members. Each donor provided a peripheral blood sample, and peripheral blood mononuclear cells were used for TCR beta sequencing. Genomic DNA was extracted from the blood cell samples with the Qiagen DNeasy Blood Extraction Kit.

The sequencing sample was made of PBMCs. The sequence joins TRBV5-1 to TRBJ1-1, and TRBD1 matches 8 of the central bases. The receptor was derived from a man between 45 and 60 years old in good health and CMV-seronegative. The CDR3 is CASSQRDRGRTEAFF. The nucleotide sequence is given as TGCGCCAGCAGCCAAAGAGACAGGGGAAGGACTGAAGCTTTCTTT.